This TCR beta chain was retrieved from a study of T cells after yellow fever vaccination. 5'RACE template switching added a universal primer site and UMIs to TCR cDNA. TCRdb re-analysed the 5' RACE reads in MiXCR, keeping a single row per CDR3 protein. The repertoire holds some 600,000 distinct CDR3 sequences, more than 9% seen once, with under 15% in the top ten. Broader study findings: A small share of clonotypes appeared in both CD4 and CD8 compartments. A large majority of primary-vaccination clones showed up again after the booster (approximately 95% CD4, around 85% CD8). A faster peak, day 5 versus 15, was reached by the weaker secondary response.

About this clonotype itself: Its antigen is undetermined.

The CDR3 extends over 12 amino acids. Germline V gene lookup returns CDR1 ENHRY and CDR2 SYGVKD. J gave up 7 bases and V 8 bases, and 7 bases lay outside the gene matches. Sample: PBMCs, taken on the day of the yellow fever booster vaccination. J is TRBJ1-2 and V is TRBV10-3, with 7 bases fitting TRBD1. This TCR was recovered from a man aged 25 to 40 who received the YFV17D yellow fever vaccine. The CDR3 DNA reads as TGTGCCATCGGGGCTTGGACAGGTGGCTACACCTTC. Translation: CAIGAWTGGYTF.